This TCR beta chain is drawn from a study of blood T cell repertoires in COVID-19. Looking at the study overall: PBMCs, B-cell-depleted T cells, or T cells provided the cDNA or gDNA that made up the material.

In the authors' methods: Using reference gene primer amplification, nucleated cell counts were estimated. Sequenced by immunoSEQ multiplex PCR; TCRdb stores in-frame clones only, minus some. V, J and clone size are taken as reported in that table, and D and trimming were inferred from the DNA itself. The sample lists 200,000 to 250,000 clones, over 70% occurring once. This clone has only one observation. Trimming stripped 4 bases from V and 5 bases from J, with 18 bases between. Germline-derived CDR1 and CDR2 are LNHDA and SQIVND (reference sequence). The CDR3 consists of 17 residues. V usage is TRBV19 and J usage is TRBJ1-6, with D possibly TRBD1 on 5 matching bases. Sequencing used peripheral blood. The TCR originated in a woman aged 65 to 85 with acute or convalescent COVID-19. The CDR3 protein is CASSRAGQLTHNSPLHF. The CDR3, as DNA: TGTGCCAGTAGTAGGGCAGGGCAATTGACTCATAATTCACCCCTCCACTTT.